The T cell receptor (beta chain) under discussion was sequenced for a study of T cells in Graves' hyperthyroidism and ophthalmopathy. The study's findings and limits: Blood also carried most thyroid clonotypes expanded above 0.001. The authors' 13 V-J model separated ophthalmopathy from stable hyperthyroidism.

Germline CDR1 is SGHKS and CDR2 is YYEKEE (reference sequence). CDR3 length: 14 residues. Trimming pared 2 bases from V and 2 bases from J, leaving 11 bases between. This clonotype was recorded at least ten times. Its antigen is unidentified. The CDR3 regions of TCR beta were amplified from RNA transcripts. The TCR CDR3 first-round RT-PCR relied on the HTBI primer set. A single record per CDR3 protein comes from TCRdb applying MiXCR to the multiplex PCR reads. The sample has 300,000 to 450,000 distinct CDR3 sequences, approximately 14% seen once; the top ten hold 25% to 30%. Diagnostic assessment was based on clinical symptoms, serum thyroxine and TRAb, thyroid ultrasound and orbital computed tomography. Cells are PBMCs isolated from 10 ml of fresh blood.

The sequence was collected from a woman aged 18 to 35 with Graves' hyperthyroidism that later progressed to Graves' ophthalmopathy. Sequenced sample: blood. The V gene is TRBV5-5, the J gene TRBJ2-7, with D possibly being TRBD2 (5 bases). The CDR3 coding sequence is TGTGCCAGCAGCTTTTACGAGGGAACCTACGAGCAGTACTTC. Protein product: CASSFYEGTYEQYF.